The entry below gives a single T cell receptor (beta chain) sequence along with its context. This clone occurred once. Its antigen remains unidentified. It has no much larger one-base neighbor in the sample; base qualities were not kept. The data are from a study of cytomegalovirus exposure and HLA in healthy donors (TCRdb year 2017). For the study in its entirety: According to a later analysis, one platform produced both the 110 or so validation repertoires and the roughly 640 repertoires of the first cohort. In addition to the first cohort of 500 to 850 subjects, a separate validation cohort of under 150 different subjects was used. The study aimed to test whether signatures of past pathogen exposure could be identified by cataloging public T cell receptors. To predict cytomegalovirus infection status, the study combined high-throughput TCR immunosequencing, statistical association of individual TCRs with disease status, and machine learning. Study-wide findings and limitations: The validation cohort had no HLA typing available for a later analysis, so co-occurrence within that cohort was assessed over all 130 or so repertoires. It was suggested by the authors that the approach could potentially be generalized to other disease states and immunological phenotypes. Cytomegalovirus status was reported to be diagnosed by the classifier with high specificity and sensitivity in both the original and validation cohorts. While some public TCRs were present in many individuals, most TCR sequences turned up only very rarely across donors. The study gave a list of 150 to 200 TCR beta chains associated with cytomegalovirus. In vitro tests confirmed that three of the cytomegalovirus-associated TCR beta chains recognize cytomegalovirus antigens. In a later analysis, TCRs clustered in the first cohort were found to also tend to co-occur in the roughly 120 validation repertoires, with approximately 94% of cluster scores above 0.

The donors were included in the validation cohort of over a hundred subjects, a group kept apart from the approximately 650-subject first cohort. The library relied on the immunoSEQ multiplex PCR assay. The authors' pipeline ran thus. To diagnose cytomegalovirus status from the catalog of TCR beta chain sequences, a statistical classification framework was built. Here the immuneACCESS table is served through TCRdb, limited to in-frame sequences with V and J called. Missing clones are a known gap in these copies; in checked studies unresolved V genes cover under half, and the rest lacks a known reason. That table gives V, J and clone size, and the DNA gave D and trimming. The sample contains 180,000 or so clones, around nine tenths of them found a single time. 6.5% to 7.5% of the sample comes from the top ten. Per the germline V gene (reference sequence), MNHNY is the CDR1 and SVGAGI is the CDR2. Here V drops 6 bases and J drops 0 bases, and the junction holds 6 bases not matched to any gene. Spanning cysteine to phenylalanine, the CDR3 consists of 15 amino acids. This entry keeps only the CDR3 DNA: 45 bases, framed from base 1.

The sequence was obtained from a man younger than 40 in good health and CMV-seropositive. The sequence links TRBV6-6 to TRBJ2-7; 9 central bases correspond to TRBD2. The sequencing input was PBMCs. The DNA reads TGTGCCAGCAGCGAAAGCGGGAGGAGCTCCTACGAGCAGTACTTC. Its coded protein is CASSESGRSSYEQYF.